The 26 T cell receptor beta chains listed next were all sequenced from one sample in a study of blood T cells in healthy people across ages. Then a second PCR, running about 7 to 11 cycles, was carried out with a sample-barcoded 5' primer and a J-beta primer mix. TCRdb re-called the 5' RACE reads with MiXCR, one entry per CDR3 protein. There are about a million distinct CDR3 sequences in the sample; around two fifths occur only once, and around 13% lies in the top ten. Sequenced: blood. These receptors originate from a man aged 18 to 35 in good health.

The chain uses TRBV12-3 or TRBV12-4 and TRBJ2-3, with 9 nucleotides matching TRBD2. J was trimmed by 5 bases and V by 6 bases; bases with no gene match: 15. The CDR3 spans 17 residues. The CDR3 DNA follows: TGTGCCAGCAGCTCCGGAAATAGCGGGGGCCGAAAAGATACGCAGTATTTT. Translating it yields CASSSGNSGGRKDTQYF.

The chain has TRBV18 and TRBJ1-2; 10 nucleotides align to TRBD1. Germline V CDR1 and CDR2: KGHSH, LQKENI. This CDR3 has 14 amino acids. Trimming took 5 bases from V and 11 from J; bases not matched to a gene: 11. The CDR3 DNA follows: TGTGCCAGCTCAGAGGGACAGGGGCGCCAACGGTACACCTTC. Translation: CASSEGQGRQRYTF.

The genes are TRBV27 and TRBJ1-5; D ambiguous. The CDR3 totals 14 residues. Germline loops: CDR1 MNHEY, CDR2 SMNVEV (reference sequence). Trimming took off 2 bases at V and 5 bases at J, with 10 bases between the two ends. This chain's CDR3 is CASSLMSPHQPQHF. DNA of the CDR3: TGTGCCAGCAGTTTAATGTCCCCGCATCAGCCCCAGCATTTT.

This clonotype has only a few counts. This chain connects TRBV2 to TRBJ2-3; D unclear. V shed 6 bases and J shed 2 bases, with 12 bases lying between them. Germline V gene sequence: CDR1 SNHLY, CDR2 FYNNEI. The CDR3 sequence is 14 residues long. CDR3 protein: CASSAATNTDTQYF. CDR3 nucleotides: TGTGCCAGCAGCGCCGCGACAAACACAGATACGCAGTATTTT.

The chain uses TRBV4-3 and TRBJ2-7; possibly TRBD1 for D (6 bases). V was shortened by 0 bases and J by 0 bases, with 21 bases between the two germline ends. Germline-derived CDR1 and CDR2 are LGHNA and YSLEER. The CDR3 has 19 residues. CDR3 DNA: TGCGCCAGCAGCCAAGAACTCCGTCCAGGGGCAAAAAACTCCTACGAGCAGTACTTC. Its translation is CASSQELRPGAKNSYEQYF.

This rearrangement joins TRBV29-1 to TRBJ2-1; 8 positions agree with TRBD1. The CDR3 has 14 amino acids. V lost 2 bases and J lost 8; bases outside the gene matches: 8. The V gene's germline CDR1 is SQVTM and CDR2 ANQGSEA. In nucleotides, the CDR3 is TGCAGCGTTGAAAGGGGACAGGATTTATATGAGCAGTTCTTC. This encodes CSVERGQDLYEQFF.

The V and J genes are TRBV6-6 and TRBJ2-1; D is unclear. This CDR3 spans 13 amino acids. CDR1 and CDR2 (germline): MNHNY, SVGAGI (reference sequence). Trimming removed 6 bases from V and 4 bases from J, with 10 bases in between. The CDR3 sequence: CASRQDVYNEQFF. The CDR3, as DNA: TGTGCCAGCAGACAAGACGTTTACAATGAGCAGTTCTTC.

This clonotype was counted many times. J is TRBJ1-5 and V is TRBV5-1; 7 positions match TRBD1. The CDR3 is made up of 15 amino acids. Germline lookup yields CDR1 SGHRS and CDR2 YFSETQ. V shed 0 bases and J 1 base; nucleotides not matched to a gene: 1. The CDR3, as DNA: TGCGCCAGCAGCTTGGGACAGGGAAGCAATCAGCCCCAGCATTTT. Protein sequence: CASSLGQGSNQPQHF. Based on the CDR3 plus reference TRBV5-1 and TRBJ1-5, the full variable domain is KAGVTQTPRYLIKTRGQQVTLSCSPISGHRSVSWYQQTPGQGLQFLFEYFSETQRNKGNFPGRFSGRQFSNSRSEMNVSTLELGDSALYLCASSLGQGSNQPQHFGDGTRLSIL.

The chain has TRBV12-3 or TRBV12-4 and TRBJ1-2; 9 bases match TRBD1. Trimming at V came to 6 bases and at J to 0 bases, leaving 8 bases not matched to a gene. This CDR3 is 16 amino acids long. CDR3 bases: TGTGCCAGCAGCCGGACAGGGGCCCGAGCTAACTATGGCTACACCTTC. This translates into CASSRTGARANYGYTF.

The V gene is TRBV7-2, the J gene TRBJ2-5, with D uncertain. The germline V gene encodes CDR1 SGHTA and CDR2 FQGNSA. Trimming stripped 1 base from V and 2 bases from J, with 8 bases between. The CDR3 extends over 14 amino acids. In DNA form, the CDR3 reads TGTGCCAGCAGCTTAGGGCCAGCACAAGAGACCCAGTACTTC. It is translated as CASSLGPAQETQYF.

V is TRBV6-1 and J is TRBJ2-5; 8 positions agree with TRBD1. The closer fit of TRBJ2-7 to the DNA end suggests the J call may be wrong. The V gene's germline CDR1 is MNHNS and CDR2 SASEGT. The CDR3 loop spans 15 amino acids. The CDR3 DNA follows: TGTGCCAGCAGTATAGCCGGGACAGGAGATTACGAGCAGTACTTC. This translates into CASSIAGTGDYEQYF.

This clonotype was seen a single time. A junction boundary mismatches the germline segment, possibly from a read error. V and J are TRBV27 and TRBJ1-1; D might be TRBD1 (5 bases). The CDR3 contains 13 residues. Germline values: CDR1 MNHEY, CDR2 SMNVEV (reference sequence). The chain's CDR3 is CTSSASGGTEAFF. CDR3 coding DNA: TGTACCAGCAGTGCTTCTGGGGGCACTGAAGCTTTCTTT.

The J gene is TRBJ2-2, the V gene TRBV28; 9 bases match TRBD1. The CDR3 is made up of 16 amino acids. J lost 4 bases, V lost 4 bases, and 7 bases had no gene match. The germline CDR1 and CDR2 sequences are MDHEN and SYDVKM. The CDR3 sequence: CASSSDRGTFTGELFF. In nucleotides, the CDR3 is TGTGCCAGCAGTTCCGACAGGGGGACCTTCACCGGGGAGCTGTTTTTT.

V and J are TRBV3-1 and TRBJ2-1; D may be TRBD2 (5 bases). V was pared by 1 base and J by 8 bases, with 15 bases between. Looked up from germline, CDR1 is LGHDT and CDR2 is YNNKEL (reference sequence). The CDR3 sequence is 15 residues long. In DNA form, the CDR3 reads TGTGCCAGCAGCCAAGCGGGAACCCGGATGGATGAGCAGTTCTTC. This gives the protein CASSQAGTRMDEQFF.

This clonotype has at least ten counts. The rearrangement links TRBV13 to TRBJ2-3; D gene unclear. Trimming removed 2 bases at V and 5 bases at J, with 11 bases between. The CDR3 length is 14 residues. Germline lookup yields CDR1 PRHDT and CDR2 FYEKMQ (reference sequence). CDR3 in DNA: TGTGCCAGCAGCTTAACGACGCCGCGAGATACGCAGTATTTT. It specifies CASSLTTPRDTQYF.

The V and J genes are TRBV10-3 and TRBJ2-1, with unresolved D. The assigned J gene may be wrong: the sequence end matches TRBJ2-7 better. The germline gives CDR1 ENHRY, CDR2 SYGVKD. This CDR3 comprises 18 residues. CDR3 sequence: CAILPEWGIQTSYNEQYF. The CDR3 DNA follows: TGTGCCATCCTCCCAGAATGGGGTATCCAAACCTCCTACAATGAGCAGTACTTC.

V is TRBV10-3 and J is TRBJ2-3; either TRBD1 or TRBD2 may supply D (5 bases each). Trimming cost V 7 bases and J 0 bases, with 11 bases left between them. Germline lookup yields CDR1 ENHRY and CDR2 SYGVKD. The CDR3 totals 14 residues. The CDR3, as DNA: TGTGCCATCAAGTCGGGGCCGAGCACAGATACGCAGTATTTT. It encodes CAIKSGPSTDTQYF.

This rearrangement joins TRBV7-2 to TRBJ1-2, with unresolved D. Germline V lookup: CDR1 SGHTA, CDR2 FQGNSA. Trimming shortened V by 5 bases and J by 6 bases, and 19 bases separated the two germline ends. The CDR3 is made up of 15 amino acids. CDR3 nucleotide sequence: TGTGCCAGCAGCCCCCCTGGCGGAGGCCACGATGGCTACACCTTC. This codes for CASSPPGGGHDGYTF.

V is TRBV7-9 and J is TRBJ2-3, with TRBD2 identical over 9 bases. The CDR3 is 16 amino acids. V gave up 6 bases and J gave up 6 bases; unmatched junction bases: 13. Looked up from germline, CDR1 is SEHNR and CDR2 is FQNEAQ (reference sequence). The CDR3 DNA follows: TGTGCCAGCAGAAGATTAGCGGGGGCCCCCCCCGATACGCAGTATTTT. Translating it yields CASRRLAGAPPDTQYF.

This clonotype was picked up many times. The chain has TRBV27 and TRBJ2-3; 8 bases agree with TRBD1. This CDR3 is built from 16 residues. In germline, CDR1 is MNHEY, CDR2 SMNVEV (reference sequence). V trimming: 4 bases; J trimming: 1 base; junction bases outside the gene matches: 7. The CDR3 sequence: CASSSYRGTRTDTQYF. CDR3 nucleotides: TGTGCCAGCAGTTCATACAGGGGGACACGCACAGATACGCAGTATTTT.

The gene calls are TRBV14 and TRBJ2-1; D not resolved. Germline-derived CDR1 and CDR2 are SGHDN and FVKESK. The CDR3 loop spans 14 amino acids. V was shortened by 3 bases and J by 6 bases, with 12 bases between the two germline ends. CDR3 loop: CASSQLPPLNEQFF. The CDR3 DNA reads TGTGCCAGCAGCCAGTTGCCGCCCCTCAATGAGCAGTTCTTC.

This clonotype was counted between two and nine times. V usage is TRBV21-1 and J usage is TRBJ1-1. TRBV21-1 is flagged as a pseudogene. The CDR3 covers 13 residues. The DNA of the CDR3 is TGTGCCAGCAGCAAAGCAGGGTACACTGAAGCTTTCTTT. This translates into CASSKAGYTEAFF.

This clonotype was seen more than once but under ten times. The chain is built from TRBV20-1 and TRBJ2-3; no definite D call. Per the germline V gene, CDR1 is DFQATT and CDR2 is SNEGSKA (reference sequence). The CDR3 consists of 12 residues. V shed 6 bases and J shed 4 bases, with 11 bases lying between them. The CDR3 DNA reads TGCAGTGCCACCTTACGTCCAGATACGCAGTATTTT. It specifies CSATLRPDTQYF.

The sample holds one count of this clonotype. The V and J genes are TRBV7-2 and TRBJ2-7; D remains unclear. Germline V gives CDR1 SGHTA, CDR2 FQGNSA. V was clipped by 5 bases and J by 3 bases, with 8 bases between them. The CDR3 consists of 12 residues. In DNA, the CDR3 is TGTGCCAGCAGCAAAGACCTCTACGAGCAGTACTTC. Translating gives CASSKDLYEQYF.

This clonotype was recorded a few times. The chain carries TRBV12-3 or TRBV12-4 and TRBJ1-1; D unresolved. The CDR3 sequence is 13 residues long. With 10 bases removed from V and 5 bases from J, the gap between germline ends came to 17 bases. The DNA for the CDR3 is TGTGCCATCAGCCGTCAGAGGTATACTGAAGCTTTCTTT. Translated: CAISRQRYTEAFF.

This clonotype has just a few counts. CDR3 residues: CASSYNGGNTEAFF. The CDR3 nucleotides are TGTGCCAGCAGTTACAACGGAGGGAACACTGAAGCTTTCTTT. This rearrangement joins TRBV27 to TRBJ1-1; D remains unclear. The V and J ends lost 4 bases and 1 base respectively, with 10 bases between them. Germline V lookup: CDR1 MNHEY, CDR2 SMNVEV (reference sequence). The CDR3 extends over 14 amino acids.